The 17 T cell receptor beta chains in this list originate from one sample, sequenced in a study of post-analysis software for immune sequencing data. Study-level points and caveats: About 5 TRBV segments were more frequent in patients than controls; TRBV5-6, TRBV5-1 and TRBV20-1 belonged to this group.

Unique molecular identifiers tagged the TCR beta cDNA libraries. TCRdb recomputed calls from the PCR reads with MiXCR, one row per CDR3 protein. The top ten hold 1.7% of the sample, which has about 560,000 distinct CDR3 sequences, 40% to 50% seen once. Antigens of these TCRs are unknown. Sequencing was carried out using blood. All receptors come from a girl under 18 with multiple sclerosis.

The chain employs TRBV29-1 and TRBJ2-5, with 7 nucleotides matching TRBD1. The J call may be mistaken, given a closer DNA end match to TRBJ2-7. The CDR3 contains 13 residues. Germline V gene data show CDR1 as SQVTM and CDR2 as ANQGSEA. The CDR3 DNA sequence: TGCAGCGTTCGACAGGGTGGAAGTAACGAGCAGTACTTC. It is translated as CSVRQGGSNEQYF.

This chain uses TRBV12-3 or TRBV12-4 with TRBJ2-1; 14 positions match TRBD2. Trimming at V came to 3 bases and at J to 0 bases, leaving 10 bases not matched to a gene. The CDR3 contains 20 residues. Here the CDR3 reads CASSFVGLAGGRSSYNEQFF. The CDR3 region has the DNA TGTGCCAGCAGTTTTGTTGGACTAGCGGGAGGAAGGAGCTCCTACAATGAGCAGTTCTTC.

This clonotype was counted a few times. The chain carries TRBV6-1 and TRBJ2-7; no clear D. Germline V CDR1 and CDR2: MNHNS, SASEGT. The CDR3 totals 12 residues. Deletions cut 4 bases from V and 3 bases from J, with 7 bases between. The CDR3 sequence: CASSGMGYEQYF. DNA for the CDR3: TGTGCCAGCAGTGGAATGGGCTACGAGCAGTACTTC.

This clonotype has a handful of counts. The chain recombines TRBV29-1 with TRBJ2-7; TRBD2 might be the D (5 bases). V gave up 1 base and J gave up 3 bases, with 7 bases separating them. Germline assignment: CDR1 SQVTM and CDR2 ANQGSEA. The CDR3 totals 12 residues. CDR3 nucleotide sequence: TGCAGCGTTGAAGCGGGGAACTACGAGCAGTACTTC. Amino acids: CSVEAGNYEQYF.

The V call is TRBV12-3 or TRBV12-4, the J call TRBJ2-3, with 11 bases fitting TRBD2. The CDR3 consists of 16 residues. V was clipped by 5 bases and J by 5 bases; unmatched bases: 9. CDR3 residues: CASSPIAGGLGDTQYF. The CDR3, as DNA: TGTGCCAGCAGTCCAATAGCGGGAGGGCTTGGAGATACGCAGTATTTT.

The CDR3 sequence is CASSFSANTDTQYF. CDR3 nucleotide sequence: TGTGCCAGCAGCTTCTCGGCTAACACAGATACGCAGTATTTT. V is TRBV7-2 and J is TRBJ2-3, with unresolved D. This CDR3 has 14 amino acids. Germline lookup yields CDR1 SGHTA and CDR2 FQGNSA. Trimming pared 3 bases from V and 2 bases from J, leaving 9 bases between.

The chain is built from TRBV7-6 and TRBJ2-1, with D unclear. The J call may not be correct, given that the DNA end is closer to TRBJ2-7. Looked up from germline, CDR1 is SGHVS and CDR2 is FNYEAQ. The CDR3 contains 18 residues. CDR3: CASSLEETSRGVYNEQYF. CDR3 coding DNA: TGTGCCAGCAGCTTAGAGGAGACCTCACGTGGGGTCTACAATGAGCAGTACTTC.

This clonotype was counted only a few times. The chain links TRBV5-1 to TRBJ2-6; D tentatively fits TRBD1 or TRBD2 (5 bases each). V was trimmed by 3 bases and J by 0 bases, leaving 13 bases between them. The V gene's germline CDR1 is SGHRS and CDR2 YFSETQ. This CDR3 comprises 17 residues. The CDR3 is CASSWTGRTSGANVLTF. The DNA of the CDR3 is TGCGCCAGCAGCTGGACGGGACGCACCTCTGGGGCCAACGTCCTGACTTTC.

The DNA of the CDR3 is TGTGCCAGCAGTCGACAGGGAGTGAACACTGAAGCTTTCTTT. Amino acid sequence: CASSRQGVNTEAFF. The V and J genes are TRBV2 and TRBJ1-1; TRBD1 aligns across 7 bases. V lost 5 bases to trimming and J lost 0 bases; unmatched junction nucleotides: 3. CDR3 size: 14 residues. CDR1 and CDR2 from the germline V gene are SNHLY and FYNNEI.

The chain's CDR3 is CASSRTDRILYTF. In DNA form, the CDR3 reads TGTGCCAGCAGCCGGACAGACCGTATCCTCTACACCTTC. The rearrangement joins TRBV9 to TRBJ1-2; TRBD1 might be the D (6 bases). The germline V and J ends were trimmed by 4 bases and 10 bases, with 17 bases remaining between them. The CDR3 contains 13 residues. Germline assignment: CDR1 SGDLS and CDR2 YYNGEE.

This clonotype was observed a few times. J is TRBJ2-6 and V is TRBV19; D ambiguous. V was trimmed by 7 bases and J by 0 bases, leaving 7 bases between them. Germline loops: CDR1 LNHDA, CDR2 SQIVND (reference sequence). The CDR3 extends over 14 amino acids. The CDR3 DNA follows: TGTGCCAGTACCCTACACTCTGGGGCCAACGTCCTGACTTTC. This sequence encodes CASTLHSGANVLTF.

The rearrangement joins TRBV5-1 to TRBJ1-5; TRBD1 aligns across 10 bases. The germline gives CDR1 SGHRS, CDR2 YFSETQ. The ends lost 0 bases at V and 7 bases at J; junction bases unmatched: 7. This CDR3 region has 16 residues. The CDR3 nucleotides read TGCGCCAGCAGCTTGGGGGGGACAGGGGCAGGCCAGCCCCAGCATTTT. Translating gives CASSLGGTGAGQPQHF. Looking up the rest from reference TRBV5-1 and TRBJ1-5 gives the full variable domain: KAGVTQTPRYLIKTRGQQVTLSCSPISGHRSVSWYQQTPGQGLQFLFEYFSETQRNKGNFPGRFSGRQFSNSRSEMNVSTLELGDSALYLCASSLGGTGAGQPQHFGDGTRLSIL.

The J gene is TRBJ2-7, the V gene TRBV10-3; 9 bases line up with TRBD1. The CDR3 is 14 amino acids. V lost 5 bases to trimming and J lost 3 bases; unmatched junction nucleotides: 5. The germline V gene encodes CDR1 ENHRY and CDR2 SYGVKD. CDR3 region: CAISPQGQGYEQYF. The CDR3 DNA reads TGTGCCATCAGTCCTCAGGGACAGGGCTACGAGCAGTACTTC.

This clonotype was counted a few times. J is TRBJ1-2 and V is TRBV2; perhaps TRBD1 as D (5 bases). The germline V gene encodes CDR1 SNHLY and CDR2 FYNNEI. Trimming stripped 8 bases from V and 4 bases from J, with 14 bases between. The CDR3 contains 13 residues. The CDR3 loop is CASLPQGTYGYTF. The CDR3 DNA reads TGTGCCAGCCTCCCCCAGGGCACCTATGGCTACACCTTC.

This clonotype was counted between two and nine times. The V call is TRBV20-1, the J call TRBJ2-3, with D possibly matching TRBD2 (5 bases). CDR1 is DFQATT and CDR2 is SNEGSKA in the germline V gene (reference sequence). Trimming cost V 6 bases and J 2 bases, with 12 bases left between them. The CDR3 spans 13 residues. The CDR3, as DNA: TGCAGTGCGTTTAACGGGATCACAGATACGCAGTATTTT. Translating it yields CSAFNGITDTQYF.

This rearrangement joins TRBV7-3 to TRBJ1-2, with TRBD1 as a possible D gene (5 bases). The CDR3 totals 15 residues. With 1 base removed from V and 0 bases from J, the gap between germline ends came to 9 bases. Germline lookup yields CDR1 SGHTA and CDR2 FQGTGA. In nucleotides, the CDR3 is TGTGCCAGCAGCTTAAGTTCAGGGACTAACTATGGCTACACCTTC. Translating it yields CASSLSSGTNYGYTF. Drawing the rest from reference TRBV7-3 and TRBJ1-2, the complete variable domain is GAGVSQTPSNKVTEKGKYVELRCDPISGHTALYWYRQSLGQGPEFLIYFQGTGAADDSGLPNDRFFAVRPEGSVSTLKIQRTERGDSAVYLCASSLSSGTNYGYTFGSGTRLTVV.

This rearrangement joins TRBV7-9 to TRBJ2-1; 8 bases align to TRBD2. Trimming removed 2 bases from V and 9 bases from J; junction bases left unmatched: 15. CDR1 SEHNR and CDR2 FQNEAQ come from the germline V gene (reference sequence). This CDR3 is 17 amino acids long. The CDR3 bases are TGTGCCAGCAGCTTAACCCAGCGGGGGTGGGTCCTCGGTGAGCAGTTCTTC. Its protein product is CASSLTQRGWVLGEQFF.